This TCR beta chain derives from a study of metastatic and nonmetastatic thyroid tumors. Across the study: Thyroid patients, malignant and benign, had repertoires compared across blood and tumor or nodule tissue. Regarding the study as a whole: Reportedly, malignant thyroid tumors had significantly higher TCR beta diversity than benign nodules, in blood and tumor.

All patients were untreated before thyroid surgery. The authors' processing: Clinicopathological groups supplied CDR3 differences that were used to build a distant-metastasis classifier for papillary thyroid cancer. TCRdb re-called the PCR reads via MiXCR. TCRdb's processing, not the authors' own work, is the source of the V and J calls. The sample contains 34,000 or so clones, about 40% of which appear only once. In regard to this clone: No antigen is known for it.

The length of the CDR3 is 12 residues. The V end was cut by 6 bases, the J end by 7 bases, with 12 bases between. CDR1 and CDR2 from the germline V gene are SGHAT and FQNNGV. The specimen was tumor tissue. The TCR was taken from a female donor with papillary thyroid cancer or a benign thyroid nodule (not recorded which). Some clones in this sample may be carry-over from other donors' samples. V usage is TRBV11-2 and J usage is TRBJ1-2; weak D call: TRBD1 (6 bases). CDR3 sequence (DNA): TGTGCCAGCAGATCAGGGGAGACTGGCTACACCTTC. Its translation: CASRSGETGYTF.